The 7 T cell receptor beta chains below were found in one sample sequenced in a study of shared clonotypes between healthy human individuals. The table came from immunoSEQ multiplex PCR; TCRdb's copy has only in-frame clones and leaves some out. The sample has about 1.5 million clones; roughly 95% are singletons. The sequencing sample was made of naive CD4+ T cells sorted from blood. The subset is: CD45RA+ positively selected. The receptors come from a man aged 30 to 39 in good health.

This clone has just one count. The chain couples TRBV7-6 to TRBJ2-2, with 12 bases fitting TRBD2. CDR3 size: 17 residues. Per the germline V gene, CDR1 is SGHVS and CDR2 is FNYEAQ. Trimming took 8 bases from V and 6 from J; bases not matched to a gene: 13. The CDR3 reads CASARTSGTRLAGELFF. CDR3 in DNA: TGTGCCAGCGCGCGGACTAGCGGGACCCGGCTAGCCGGGGAGCTGTTTTTT. The entire variable domain, with the rest obtained from reference TRBV7-6 and TRBJ2-2, is as follows: GAGVSQSPRYKVTKRGQDVALRCDPISGHVSLYWYRQALGQGPEFLTYFNYEAQQDKSGLPNDRFSAERPEGSISTLTIQRTEQRDSAMYRCASARTSGTRLAGELFFGEGSRLTVL.

The rearrangement links TRBV2 to TRBJ2-7; 7 bases match TRBD1. After removal of 9 bases from V and 4 bases from J, the junction contained 3 bases not matched to a gene. This CDR3 region has 11 residues. Germline CDR1 is SNHLY and CDR2 is FYNNEI. The CDR3 coding sequence is TGTGCCAGAGGGACAGCTTACGAGCAGTACTTC. Translation: CARGTAYEQYF.

The rearrangement uses TRBV27 and TRBJ2-1; 12 bases are a match to TRBD2. CDR3 size: 16 residues. The V gene end was trimmed by 8 bases and the J gene end by 8 bases; junction bases not matched to a gene: 13. Germline CDR1 reads MNHEY; CDR2 reads SMNVEV (reference sequence). The CDR3 nucleotides read TGTGCCAGCCCCATTAGACTAGCGGGAGATGGGGATGAGCAGTTCTTC. This translates into CASPIRLAGDGDEQFF.

The chain joins TRBV5-1 to TRBJ2-3; D is possibly TRBD1 (6 bases). Germline CDR1 reads SGHRS; CDR2 reads YFSETQ. Trimming took 0 bases from V and 4 from J, leaving 9 bases between them. The CDR3 runs to 14 residues. CDR3 protein: CASSLAGVPDTQYF. CDR3 coding DNA: TGCGCCAGCAGCTTGGCAGGGGTCCCAGATACGCAGTATTTT.

This clone was counted a single time. CDR3 amino acids: CASSPGANEKLFF. CDR3 DNA: TGTGCCAGCTCACCAGGGGCTAATGAAAAACTGTTTTTT. The chain uses TRBV18 and TRBJ1-4; no definite D call. The length of the CDR3 is 13 residues. V was cut by 2 bases and J by 3 bases, with 4 bases left in between. Germline values: CDR1 KGHSH, CDR2 LQKENI.

The chain recombines TRBV6-5 with TRBJ2-1; 8 bases fit TRBD2. CDR3 length: 14 amino acids. V lost 5 bases and J lost 8; bases outside the gene matches: 8. From germline, CDR1 is MNHEY and CDR2 SVGAGI. The CDR3 region has the DNA TGTGCCAGCAGTCGCCCCGGGACTAGATATGAGCAGTTCTTC. It yields the protein CASSRPGTRYEQFF.

This sequence joins TRBV7-9 and TRBJ1-1; D is undetermined. The CDR3 contains 13 residues. Germline V gene sequence: CDR1 SEHNR, CDR2 FQNEAQ (reference sequence). Between the trimmed V and J ends, which lost 3 bases and 4 bases, there was a span of 9 bases. The CDR3 spells CASSLRTVTEAFF. DNA of the CDR3: TGTGCCAGCAGCTTGAGGACCGTCACTGAAGCTTTCTTT.